This passage covers 6 T cell receptor beta chains from one sample sequenced in a study of blood T cells in healthy people across ages. Combining a sample-barcoded 5' primer with a J-beta primer mix, a second PCR ran for about 6 to 12 cycles. TCRdb called the 5' RACE reads again in MiXCR, with one record for every CDR3 protein. This table has approximately 1,100,000 distinct CDR3 sequences, under 55% appearing once. The sequenced sample was blood. These receptors were taken from a woman in her fifties or sixties in good health.

The genes are TRBV12-3 or TRBV12-4 and TRBJ2-2, with D perhaps TRBD1 (5 bases). This CDR3 spans 13 amino acids. Trimming left V 6 bases short and J 7 bases short, with 12 bases between. The CDR3: CASSLDSIGELFF. CDR3 in DNA: TGTGCCAGCAGCCTTGACAGTATCGGGGAGCTGTTTTTT.

The table lists this clonotype with a few counts. The chain employs TRBV10-3 and TRBJ2-1; the match to TRBD2 covers 7 bases. CDR3 length equals 14 residues. Trimming at V came to 6 bases and at J to 8 bases, leaving 10 bases not matched to a gene. The germline V gene has CDR1 ENHRY and CDR2 SYGVKD. The CDR3 region has the DNA TGTGCCATCAGGGCTGGCGGGAGCGGGGATGAGCAGTTCTTC. Translated: CAIRAGGSGDEQFF.

This clonotype has just a few counts. Here the CDR3 reads CASSLVAPDTEAFF. In DNA form, the CDR3 reads TGTGCCAGCAGTTTAGTGGCCCCGGACACTGAAGCTTTCTTT. V gene TRBV27 combines with J gene TRBJ1-1; no clear D gene. The CDR3 runs 14 residues. V was trimmed by 2 bases and J by 3 bases, leaving 10 bases between them. Germline V gene data show CDR1 as MNHEY and CDR2 as SMNVEV (reference sequence).

The chain is built from TRBV27 and TRBJ2-1; possible D gene TRBD2, 6 bases. The closer fit of TRBJ2-7 to the DNA end suggests the J call may be wrong. CDR3 size: 15 residues. CDR1 is MNHEY and CDR2 is SMNVEV in the germline V gene (reference sequence). CDR3 coding DNA: TGTGCCAGCAGTTTCGGGGGACTGGCTTACAATGAGCAGTACTTC. Protein: CASSFGGLAYNEQYF.

V and J are TRBV4-1 and TRBJ2-3; 8 positions agree with TRBD2. This CDR3 spans 16 amino acids. CDR1 is MGHRA and CDR2 is YSYEKL in the germline V gene. The ends lost 2 bases at V and 4 bases at J; junction bases unmatched: 8. The CDR3 loop is CASSQIAGLAADTQYF. In DNA, the CDR3 is TGCGCCAGCAGCCAAATAGCGGGATTGGCGGCAGATACGCAGTATTTT.

The chain combines TRBV15 with TRBJ1-2; 7 nucleotides align to TRBD1. Germline V gives CDR1 LNHNV, CDR2 YYDKDF (reference sequence). This CDR3 has 13 residues. V trimming: 3 bases; J trimming: 11 bases; junction bases outside the gene matches: 9. The CDR3 sequence is CATSRSQTGSYTF. DNA of the CDR3: TGTGCCACCAGCAGGTCTCAGACAGGGAGTTACACCTTC.